This note documents a single T cell receptor beta chain sequence. The data were obtained in a study of control samples from healthy donors and cancer patients. This CDR3 has 13 residues. Trimming took off 6 bases at V and 0 bases at J, with 6 bases between the two ends. Profiling relied on immunoSEQ multiplex PCR, and the TCRdb table lists in-frame clones only, not all of them. Of tens of thousands of clones detected, roughly nine tenths appear once; the ten largest clones hold less than 6%. The sequencing input was PBMCs. The V and J genes are TRBV12-3 or TRBV12-4 and TRBJ1-3; no definite D call. This receptor was taken from a man in his fifties or sixties with colorectal cancer. CDR3 bases: TGTGCCAGCAGGCGTAGCTCTGGAAACACCATATATTTT. Residues: CASRRSSGNTIYF.